This T cell receptor (beta chain) stems from a study of blood T cells in healthy people across ages. Whole-study context: Per every two T cells, about one barcoded beta molecule was captured by template switching.

Alongside a J-beta primer mix, a sample-barcoded 5' primer served in a second PCR lasting 7 to 11 cycles. A template-switch adaptor that had 12 random nucleotides put a tag on each cDNA molecule. TCRdb analysed the 5' RACE reads with MiXCR anew, one entry per CDR3 protein. This sample has 600,000 to 850,000 distinct CDR3 sequences, with more than 20% found just once. Germline V gives CDR1 DFQATT, CDR2 SNEGSKA (reference sequence). The CDR3 covers 15 residues. With 3 bases removed from V and 2 bases from J, the gap between germline ends came to 14 bases. Broader study findings: Researchers deemed the diversity estimates from one million T cells underestimates.

With respect to this clonotype: Its antigen is currently unknown.

The same sample was also studied in work on T cells of mothers and their children.

Specimen: blood. The V gene is TRBV20-1, the J gene TRBJ2-1; D is possibly TRBD1 or TRBD2 (6 bases each). The receptor was isolated from a boy younger than 18 in good health. Here the CDR3 reads CSARVGGSPYNEQFF. CDR3 sequence (DNA): TGCAGTGCTAGGGTGGGGGGCTCCCCCTACAATGAGCAGTTCTTC.